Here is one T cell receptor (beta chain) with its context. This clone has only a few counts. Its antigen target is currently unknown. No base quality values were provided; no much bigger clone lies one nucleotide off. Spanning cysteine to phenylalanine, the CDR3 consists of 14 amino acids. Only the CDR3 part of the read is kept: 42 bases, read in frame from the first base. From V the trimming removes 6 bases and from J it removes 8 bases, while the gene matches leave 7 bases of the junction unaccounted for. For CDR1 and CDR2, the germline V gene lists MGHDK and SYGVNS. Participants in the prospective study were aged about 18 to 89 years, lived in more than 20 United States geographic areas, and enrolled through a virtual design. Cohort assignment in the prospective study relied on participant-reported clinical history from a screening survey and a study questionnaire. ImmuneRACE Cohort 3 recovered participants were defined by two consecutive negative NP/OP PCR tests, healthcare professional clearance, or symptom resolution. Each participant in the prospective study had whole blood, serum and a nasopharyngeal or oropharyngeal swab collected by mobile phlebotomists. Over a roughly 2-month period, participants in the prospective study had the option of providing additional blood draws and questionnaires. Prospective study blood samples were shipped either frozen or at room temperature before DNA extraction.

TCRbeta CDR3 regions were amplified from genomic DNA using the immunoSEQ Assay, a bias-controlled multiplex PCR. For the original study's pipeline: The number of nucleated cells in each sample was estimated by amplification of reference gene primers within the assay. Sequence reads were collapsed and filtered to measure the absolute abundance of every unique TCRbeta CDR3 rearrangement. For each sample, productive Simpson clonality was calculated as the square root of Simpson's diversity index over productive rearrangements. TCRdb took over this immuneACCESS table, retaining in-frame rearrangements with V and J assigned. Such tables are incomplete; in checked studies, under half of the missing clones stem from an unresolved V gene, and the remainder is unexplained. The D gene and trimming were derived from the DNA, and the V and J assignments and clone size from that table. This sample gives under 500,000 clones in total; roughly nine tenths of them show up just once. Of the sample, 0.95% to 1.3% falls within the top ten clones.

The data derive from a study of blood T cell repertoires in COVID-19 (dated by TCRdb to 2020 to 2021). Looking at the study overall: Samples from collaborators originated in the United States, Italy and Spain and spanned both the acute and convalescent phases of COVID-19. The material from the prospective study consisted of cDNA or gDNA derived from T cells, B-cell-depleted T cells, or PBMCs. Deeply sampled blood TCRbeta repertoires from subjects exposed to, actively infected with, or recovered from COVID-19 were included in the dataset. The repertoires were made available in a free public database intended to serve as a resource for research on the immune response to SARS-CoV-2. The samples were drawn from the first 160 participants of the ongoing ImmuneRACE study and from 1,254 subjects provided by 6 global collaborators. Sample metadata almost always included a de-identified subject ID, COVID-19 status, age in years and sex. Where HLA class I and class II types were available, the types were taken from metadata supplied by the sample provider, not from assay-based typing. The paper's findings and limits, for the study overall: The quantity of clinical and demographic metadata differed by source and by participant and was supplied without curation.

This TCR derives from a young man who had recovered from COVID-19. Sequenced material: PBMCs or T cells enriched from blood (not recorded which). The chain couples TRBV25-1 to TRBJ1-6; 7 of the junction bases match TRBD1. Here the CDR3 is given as CASRTGNVYSPLHF. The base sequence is TGTGCCAGCAGGACAGGGAATGTTTATTCACCCCTCCACTTT.